This T cell receptor (beta chain) was sequenced during a study of ipilimumab plus nivolumab after autologous stem cell transplantation. Study-wide context: Patients received a median of about five ipilimumab and roughly eight nivolumab doses. DLBCL patients had primary refractory or relapsed disease.

TCRdb's table, derived via immunoSEQ multiplex PCR, lists solely in-frame clones and lacks some. The data hold approximately 18,000 clones, with 81% observed a single time. With 2 bases removed from V and 4 bases from J, the gap between germline ends came to 7 bases. Germline V lookup: CDR1 SNHLY, CDR2 FYNNEI. The CDR3 covers 13 residues. Starting 14 to 28 days after autologous transplant, ipilimumab 1 mg/kg was given. Patients got 3 mg/kg IV nivolumab weeks 1, 4, 7, 10, then biweekly through week 26. In regard to this clone: This specimen includes other DNA sequences encoding the same CDR3.

This TCR was sampled from a male donor with diffuse large B-cell lymphoma. The chain joins TRBV2 to TRBJ2-3; D remains unclear. The sample consisted of PBMCs, taken in a trial of ipilimumab plus nivolumab as post-transplant consolidation. The CDR3 sequence: CASSESLPDTQYF. Here the CDR3 DNA reads TGTGCCAGCAGTGAATCTCTCCCAGATACGCAGTATTTT.